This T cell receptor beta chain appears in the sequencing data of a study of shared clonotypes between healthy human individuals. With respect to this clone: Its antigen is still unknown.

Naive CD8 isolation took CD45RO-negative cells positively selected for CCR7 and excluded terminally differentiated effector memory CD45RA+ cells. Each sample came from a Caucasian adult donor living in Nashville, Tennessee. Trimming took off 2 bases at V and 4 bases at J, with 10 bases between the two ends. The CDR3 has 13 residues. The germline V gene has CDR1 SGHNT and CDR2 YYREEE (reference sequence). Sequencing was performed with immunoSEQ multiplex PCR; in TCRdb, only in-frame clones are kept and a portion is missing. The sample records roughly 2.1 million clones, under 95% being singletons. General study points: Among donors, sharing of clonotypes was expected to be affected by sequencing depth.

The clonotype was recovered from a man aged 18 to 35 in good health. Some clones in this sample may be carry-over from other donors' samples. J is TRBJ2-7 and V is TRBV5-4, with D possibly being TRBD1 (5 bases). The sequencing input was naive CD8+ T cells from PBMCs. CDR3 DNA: TGTGCCAGCAGCTTTCATCCAGGGTACGAGCAGTACTTC. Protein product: CASSFHPGYEQYF.